This T cell receptor (beta chain) was captured in a study of shared clonotypes between healthy human individuals. Germline V gene data show CDR1 as MNHNS and CDR2 as SASEGT. The CDR3 consists of 17 residues. V was pared by 2 bases and J by 5 bases, with 22 bases between. Naive-designated CD8 cells lacked CD45RO, were positively enriched for CCR7, and omitted terminally differentiated effector memory CD45RA+ cells. The authors' processing: Junction-only sequences without quality scores were provided by ImmunoSEQ, so filtering was different. This table comes from immunoSEQ multiplex PCR, and its TCRdb copy is limited to in-frame clones, with some not included. The V and J calls and clone size come from that table; D and trimming were worked out from the DNA. The sample contains over 750,000 clones, just over 95% of which appear only once. This clone was detected once.

Sequenced sample: naive CD8+ T cells sorted from blood. This chain links TRBV6-1 with TRBJ2-7; no reliable D call. This sequence was found in a man aged 25-45 years in good health. CDR3 protein: CASSEKAWKGRRNEQYF. CDR3 coding DNA: TGTGCCAGCAGTGAAAAGGCGTGGAAAGGGCGTAGGAACGAGCAGTACTTC.